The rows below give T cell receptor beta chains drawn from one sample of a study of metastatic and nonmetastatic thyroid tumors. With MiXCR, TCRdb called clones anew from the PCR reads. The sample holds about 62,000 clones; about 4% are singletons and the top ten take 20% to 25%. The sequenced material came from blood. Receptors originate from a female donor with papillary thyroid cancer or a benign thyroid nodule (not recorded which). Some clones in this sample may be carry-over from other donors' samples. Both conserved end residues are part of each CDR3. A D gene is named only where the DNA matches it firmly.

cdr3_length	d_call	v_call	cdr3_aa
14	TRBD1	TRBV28	CASSSPGGLETQYF
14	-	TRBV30	CAWTDDDKYQPQHF
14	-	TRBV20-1	CSASPGATGLEQYF
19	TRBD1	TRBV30	CAWSVRQGHLRQGIGEQYF
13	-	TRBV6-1	CASSELEVSEQFF
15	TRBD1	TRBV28	CASRTGTGGPKTQYF
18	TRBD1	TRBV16	CASSHLLQGDRGGQPQHF
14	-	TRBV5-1	CASSFGRIGPEAFF
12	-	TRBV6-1	CASRGSWTEAFF
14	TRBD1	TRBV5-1	CASRRDSTNEKLFF